A single sample is the source of the 20 T cell receptor beta chains below, sequenced in a study of T-cell reconstitution after alpha-beta-depleted transplantation in children. Unique molecular identifiers were incorporated during preparation of the TCRbeta library. One entry per CDR3 protein, called by TCRdb with MiXCR from the PCR reads. The repertoire holds about 190,000 distinct CDR3 sequences, with around 10% as singletons. Source: PBMCs, taken before TCRalphabeta/CD19-depleted stem cell transplant. The receptors come from a boy between 2 and 15 years old with acute myeloid leukemia, due to receive a stem cell transplant.

This clonotype appeared many times. This chain uses TRBV6-4 with TRBJ2-7, with unresolved D. The V gene's germline CDR1 is MRHNA and CDR2 SNTAGT. Trimming took 0 bases from V and 3 from J, leaving 21 bases between them. The CDR3 is 18 residues long. CDR3 in amino acids: CASSDSNRAQLSRYEQYF. The CDR3 coding sequence is TGTGCCAGCAGTGACTCGAATAGGGCTCAACTTTCGCGCTACGAGCAGTACTTC.

This clonotype was seen at least ten times. The chain couples TRBV5-1 to TRBJ1-2; 8 nucleotides match TRBD1. The germline CDR1 and CDR2 sequences are SGHRS and YFSETQ. This CDR3 has 16 amino acids. The J segment lost 3 bases and the V segment lost 0 bases, leaving 7 bases of the junction unmatched. CDR3 sequence reads: CASSLANGQGHYGYTF. The CDR3 region has the DNA TGCGCCAGCAGCTTGGCTAATGGACAGGGTCACTATGGCTACACCTTC.

There are many counts of this clonotype. This rearrangement joins TRBV21-1 to TRBJ2-7; the listed D gene, TRBD1, was not tested against the DNA. TRBV21-1 corresponds to a pseudogene. This CDR3 is 17 amino acids long. The CDR3 is CASSKGGEGGGTYEQYF. CDR3 bases: TGTGCCAGCAGCAAAGGGGGCGAGGGAGGCGGCACCTACGAGCAGTACTTC.

This clonotype was seen at least ten times. The rearrangement joins TRBV12-3 or TRBV12-4 to TRBJ1-4, with unresolved D. CDR3 length: 13 amino acids. Trimming pared 3 bases from V and 4 bases from J, leaving 6 bases between. The CDR3, as DNA: TGTGCCAGCAGTTTTGACATTAATGAAAAACTGTTTTTT. Its translation: CASSFDINEKLFF.

This clonotype appeared many times. The rearrangement joins TRBV2 to TRBJ2-7; a possible D gene is TRBD2 (5 bases). Germline lookup yields CDR1 SNHLY and CDR2 FYNNEI. Trimming took off 4 bases at V and 0 bases at J, with 10 bases between the two ends. The length of the CDR3 is 14 residues. The CDR3 protein is CASSVSGSSYEQYF. In nucleotides, the CDR3 is TGTGCCAGCAGTGTCTCGGGGAGCTCCTACGAGCAGTACTTC.

This clonotype occurred many times. V usage is TRBV4-1 and J usage is TRBJ1-4; D uncertain. This CDR3 region has 16 residues. Germline-derived CDR1 and CDR2 are MGHRA and YSYEKL. Trimming shortened V by 2 bases and J by 3 bases, and 13 bases separated the two germline ends. This CDR3 is CASSQQGRPANEKLFF. In DNA form, the CDR3 reads TGCGCCAGCAGCCAACAAGGACGGCCCGCTAATGAAAAACTGTTTTTT.

As regards this clonotype: A read error is possible here, since a much larger clone lies one base away. The chain recombines TRBV3-1 with TRBJ1-6; 7 bases are a match to TRBD1. V lost 7 bases to trimming and J lost 4 bases; unmatched junction nucleotides: 7. The germline V gene encodes CDR1 LGHDT and CDR2 YNNKEL (reference sequence). CDR3 length equals 15 residues. CDR3 amino acids: CASTQKTGYNSPLHF. CDR3 sequence (DNA): TGTGCCAGCACCCAGAAGACAGGGTATAATTCACCCCTCCACTTT.

This clonotype has at least ten counts. The chain is built from TRBV11-2 and TRBJ2-2; D might be TRBD1 (6 bases). This CDR3 is built from 15 residues. Germline V gene lookup returns CDR1 SGHAT and CDR2 FQNNGV. Trimming removed 4 bases at V and 5 bases at J, with 14 bases between. The CDR3 here is CASSSRQVGTGELFF. The CDR3, as DNA: TGTGCCAGCAGCTCCCGACAGGTGGGGACCGGGGAGCTGTTTTTT.

The DNA for the CDR3 is TGTGCCAGCAGCCTAGGGGGAGAAGTCGGGGAGCTGTTTTTT. This translates into CASSLGGEVGELFF. The chain has TRBV9 and TRBJ2-2, with D possibly TRBD1 on 6 matching bases. V lost 4 bases, J lost 7 bases, and 14 bases lay in between. This CDR3 has 14 residues. CDR1 is SGDLS and CDR2 is YYNGEE in the germline V gene.

The table lists this clonotype with a few counts. This chain links TRBV20-1 with TRBJ2-1, with D unclear. In germline, CDR1 is DFQATT, CDR2 SNEGSKA (reference sequence). V dropped 1 base and J dropped 7 bases, with 8 bases sitting between them. This CDR3 comprises 12 residues. The CDR3 sequence: CSARAPLNEQFF. The CDR3 DNA is TGCAGTGCTAGAGCCCCCCTAAATGAGCAGTTCTTC.

CDR3 in DNA: TGTGCCAGTAGTAAAGGAAGTTCCTACGAGCAGTACGTC. Its translation is CASSKGSSYEQYV. This chain uses TRBV19 with TRBJ2-7; D not resolved. The CDR3 spans 13 residues. Germline CDR1 reads LNHDA; CDR2 reads SQIVND (reference sequence). V was pared by 4 bases and J by 1 base, with 8 bases between.

A note on this clonotype: Being one base from a much bigger clone, this may be a read error. CDR3 sequence: CASGQVGLETQYF. CDR3 sequence (DNA): TGTGCCAGCGGCCAAGTAGGGTTGGAGACCCAGTACTTC. This chain connects TRBV14 to TRBJ2-5; D not certain. This CDR3 is built from 13 residues. The germline CDR1 and CDR2 sequences are SGHDN and FVKESK.

This clonotype was observed at least ten times. The V call is TRBV4-1, the J call TRBJ1-2; D call uncertain. The V and J ends lost 4 bases and 3 bases respectively, with 15 bases between them. The CDR3 totals 15 residues. Germline V gene data show CDR1 as MGHRA and CDR2 as YSYEKL. For the CDR3, the DNA is TGCGCCAGCAGCCCACAAGGGCAGGCTGACTATGGCTACACCTTC. Protein: CASSPQGQADYGYTF.

This clonotype was observed many times. The chain employs TRBV7-2 and TRBJ2-7, with 10 bases identical to TRBD1. V lost 3 bases, J lost 0 bases, and 17 bases stayed unmatched. In germline, CDR1 is SGHTA, CDR2 FQGNSA. The CDR3 is made up of 20 amino acids. The CDR3 protein is CASSFGAGQGTLRSSYEQYF. CDR3 nucleotides: TGTGCCAGCAGCTTCGGGGCGGGACAGGGGACCCTTAGGAGCTCCTACGAGCAGTACTTC.

Notes on this clonotype: One base away lies a much larger clone, so this may be a sequencing read error. The chain has TRBV7-2 and TRBJ2-3; 10 bases fit TRBD1. The end of the DNA fits TRBJ1-5 better, so the J call may be wrong. The CDR3 is 16 amino acids. CDR1 is SGHTA, CDR2 FQGNSA, per germline. The CDR3 spells CASRRETGGITDTQHF. Written as DNA, the CDR3 is TGTGCCAGCAGAAGGGAGACAGGGGGCATTACAGATACGCAGCATTTT.

This clonotype was detected only a few times. The chain joins TRBV6-1 to TRBJ2-5; D unresolved. The CDR3 contains 11 residues. Germline-derived CDR1 and CDR2 are MNHNS and SASEGT. The V end lost 4 bases, the J end lost 4 bases, and 4 bases lay between the germline ends. CDR3 protein: CASSALETQYF. CDR3 sequence (DNA): TGTGCCAGCAGTGCTTTAGAGACCCAGTACTTC.

This clonotype was observed many times. V usage is TRBV5-5 and J usage is TRBJ2-2, with D perhaps matching TRBD1 (6 bases). This CDR3 spans 15 amino acids. V lost 3 bases and J lost 1, with 10 bases in between. Germline V gene sequence: CDR1 SGHKS, CDR2 YYEKEE (reference sequence). The CDR3 DNA is TGTGCCAGCAGCTGGACAGACCTGAACACCGGGGAGCTGTTTTTT. Translating it yields CASSWTDLNTGELFF.

Only a few counts were recorded for this clonotype. This sequence joins TRBV28 and TRBJ2-7, with TRBD1 matching 10 bases. The length of the CDR3 is 13 residues. CDR1 MDHEN and CDR2 SYDVKM come from the germline V gene. Trimming took 6 bases from V and 2 from J; bases not matched to a gene: 1. CDR3 region: CASRTGGPYEQYF. For the CDR3, the DNA is TGTGCCAGCAGGACAGGGGGCCCCTACGAGCAGTACTTC.

Ten or more counts support this clonotype. This rearrangement joins TRBV4-1 to TRBJ2-7; perhaps TRBD1 as D (5 bases). Trimming took 0 bases from V and 2 from J, leaving 11 bases between them. In germline, CDR1 is MGHRA, CDR2 YSYEKL. The CDR3 consists of 15 residues. The CDR3 sequence: CASSQDWGSTYEQYF. As DNA, the CDR3 is TGCGCCAGCAGCCAAGATTGGGGCAGCACCTACGAGCAGTACTTC.

J is TRBJ2-3 and V is TRBV5-1; D perhaps matches TRBD1 (6 bases). The CDR3 loop spans 16 amino acids. Germline V gene sequence: CDR1 SGHRS, CDR2 YFSETQ. Trimming left V 0 bases short and J 2 bases short, with 13 bases between. CDR3 residues: CASSLAGAYYTDTQYF. The CDR3 DNA reads as TGCGCCAGCAGCTTGGCAGGGGCCTATTACACAGATACGCAGTATTTT.